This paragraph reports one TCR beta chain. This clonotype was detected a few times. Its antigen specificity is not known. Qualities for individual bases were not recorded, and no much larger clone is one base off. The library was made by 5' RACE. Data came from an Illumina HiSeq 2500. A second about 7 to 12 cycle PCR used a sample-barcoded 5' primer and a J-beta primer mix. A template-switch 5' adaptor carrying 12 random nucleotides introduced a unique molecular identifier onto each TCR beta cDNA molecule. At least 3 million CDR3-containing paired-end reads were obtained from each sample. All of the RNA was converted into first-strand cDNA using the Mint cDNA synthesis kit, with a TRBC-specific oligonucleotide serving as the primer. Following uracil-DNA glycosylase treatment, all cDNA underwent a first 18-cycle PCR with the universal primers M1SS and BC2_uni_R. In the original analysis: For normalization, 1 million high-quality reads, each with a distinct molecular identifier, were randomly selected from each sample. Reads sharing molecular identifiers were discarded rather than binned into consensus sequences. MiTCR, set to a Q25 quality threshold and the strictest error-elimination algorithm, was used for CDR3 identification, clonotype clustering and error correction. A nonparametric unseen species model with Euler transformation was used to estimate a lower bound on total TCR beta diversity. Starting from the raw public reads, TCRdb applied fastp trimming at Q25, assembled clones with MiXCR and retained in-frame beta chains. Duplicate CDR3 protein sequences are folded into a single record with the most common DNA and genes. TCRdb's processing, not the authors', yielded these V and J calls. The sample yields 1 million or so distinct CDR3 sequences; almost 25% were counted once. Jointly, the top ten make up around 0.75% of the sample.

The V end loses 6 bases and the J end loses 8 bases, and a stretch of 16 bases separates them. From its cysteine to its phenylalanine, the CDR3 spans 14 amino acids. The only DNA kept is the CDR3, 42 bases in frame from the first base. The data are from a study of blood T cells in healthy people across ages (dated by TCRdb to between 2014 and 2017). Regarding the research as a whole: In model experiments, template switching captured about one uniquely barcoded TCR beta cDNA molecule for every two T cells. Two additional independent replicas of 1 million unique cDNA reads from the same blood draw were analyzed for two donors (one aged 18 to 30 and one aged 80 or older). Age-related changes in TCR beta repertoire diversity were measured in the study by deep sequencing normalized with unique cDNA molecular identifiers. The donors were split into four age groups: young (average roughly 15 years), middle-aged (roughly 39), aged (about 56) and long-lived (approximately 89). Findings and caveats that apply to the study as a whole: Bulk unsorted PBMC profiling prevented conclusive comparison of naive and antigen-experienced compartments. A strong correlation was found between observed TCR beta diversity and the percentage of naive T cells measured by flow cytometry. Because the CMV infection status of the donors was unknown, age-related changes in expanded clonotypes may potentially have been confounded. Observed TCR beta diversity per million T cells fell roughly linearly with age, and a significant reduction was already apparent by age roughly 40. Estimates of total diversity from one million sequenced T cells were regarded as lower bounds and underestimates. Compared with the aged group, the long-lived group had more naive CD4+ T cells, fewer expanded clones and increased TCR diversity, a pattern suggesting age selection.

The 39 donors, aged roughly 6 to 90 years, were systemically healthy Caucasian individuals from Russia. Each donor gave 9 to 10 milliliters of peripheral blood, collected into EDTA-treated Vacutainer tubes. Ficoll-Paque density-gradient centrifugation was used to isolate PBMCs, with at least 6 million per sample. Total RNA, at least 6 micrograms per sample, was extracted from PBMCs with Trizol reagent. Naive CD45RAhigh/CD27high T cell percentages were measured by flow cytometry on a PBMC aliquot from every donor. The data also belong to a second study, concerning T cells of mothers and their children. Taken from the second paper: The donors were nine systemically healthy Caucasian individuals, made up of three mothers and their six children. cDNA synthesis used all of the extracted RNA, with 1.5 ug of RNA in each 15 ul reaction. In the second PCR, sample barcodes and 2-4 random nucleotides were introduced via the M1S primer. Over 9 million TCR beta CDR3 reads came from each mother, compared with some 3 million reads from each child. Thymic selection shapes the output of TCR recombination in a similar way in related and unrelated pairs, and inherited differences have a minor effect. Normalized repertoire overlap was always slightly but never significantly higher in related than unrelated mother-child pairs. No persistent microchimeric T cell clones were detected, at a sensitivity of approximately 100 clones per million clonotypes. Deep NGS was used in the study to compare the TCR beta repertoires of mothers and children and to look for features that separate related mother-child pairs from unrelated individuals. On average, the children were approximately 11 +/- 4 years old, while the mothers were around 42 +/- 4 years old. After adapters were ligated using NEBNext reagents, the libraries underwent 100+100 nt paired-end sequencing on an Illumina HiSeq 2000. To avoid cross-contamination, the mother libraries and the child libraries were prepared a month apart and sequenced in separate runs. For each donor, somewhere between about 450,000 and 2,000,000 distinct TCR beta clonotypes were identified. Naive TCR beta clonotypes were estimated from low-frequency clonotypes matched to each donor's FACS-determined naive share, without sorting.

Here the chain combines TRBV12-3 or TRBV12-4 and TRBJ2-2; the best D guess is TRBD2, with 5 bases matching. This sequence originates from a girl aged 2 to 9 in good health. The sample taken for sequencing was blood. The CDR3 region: CASRAFVTGGELFF. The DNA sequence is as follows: TGTGCCAGCAGGGCCTTTGTTACGGGAGGGGAGCTGTTTTTT.